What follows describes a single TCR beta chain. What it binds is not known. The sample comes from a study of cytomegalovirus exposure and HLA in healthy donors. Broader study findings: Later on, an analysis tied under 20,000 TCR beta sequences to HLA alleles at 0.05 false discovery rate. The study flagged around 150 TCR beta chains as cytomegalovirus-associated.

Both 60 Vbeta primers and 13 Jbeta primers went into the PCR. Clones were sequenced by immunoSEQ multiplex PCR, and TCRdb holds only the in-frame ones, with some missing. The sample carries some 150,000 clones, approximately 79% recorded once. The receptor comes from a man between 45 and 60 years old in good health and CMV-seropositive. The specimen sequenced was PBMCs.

This chain's CDR3 is CASSSGWRGGTDTQYF. The CDR3 DNA sequence: TGCGCCAGCAGCTCAGGCTGGCGGGGAGGCACAGATACGCAGTATTTT. The chain is built from TRBV5-1 and TRBJ2-3; the D gene is possibly TRBD2 (6 bases). From germline, CDR1 is SGHRS and CDR2 YFSETQ. V lost 3 bases and J 1 base, leaving 15 bases between the germline ends. The CDR3 runs 16 residues.